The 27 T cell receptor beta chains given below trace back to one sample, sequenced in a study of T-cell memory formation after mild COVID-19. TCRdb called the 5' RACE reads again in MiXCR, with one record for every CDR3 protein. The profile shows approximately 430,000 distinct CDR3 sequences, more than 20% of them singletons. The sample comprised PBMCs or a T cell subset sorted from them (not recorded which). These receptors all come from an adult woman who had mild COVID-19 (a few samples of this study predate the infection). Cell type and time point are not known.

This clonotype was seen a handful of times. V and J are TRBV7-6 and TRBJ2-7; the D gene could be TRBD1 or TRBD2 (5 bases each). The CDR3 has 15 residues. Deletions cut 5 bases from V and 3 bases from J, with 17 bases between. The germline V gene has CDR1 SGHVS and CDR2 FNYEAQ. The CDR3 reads CASSPKMGRDYEQYF. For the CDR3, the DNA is TGTGCCAGCAGCCCCAAGATGGGACGGGACTACGAGCAGTACTTC. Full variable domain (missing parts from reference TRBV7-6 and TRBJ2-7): GAGVSQSPRYKVTKRGQDVALRCDPISGHVSLYWYRQALGQGPEFLTYFNYEAQQDKSGLPNDRFSAERPEGSISTLTIQRTEQRDSAMYRCASSPKMGRDYEQYFGPGTRLTVT.

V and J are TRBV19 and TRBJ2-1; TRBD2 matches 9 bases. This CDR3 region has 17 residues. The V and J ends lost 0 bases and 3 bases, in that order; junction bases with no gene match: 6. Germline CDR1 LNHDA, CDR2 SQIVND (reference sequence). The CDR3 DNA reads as TGTGCCAGTAGTATAGATGGTCGCGGGAGGGACTACAATGAGCAGTTCTTC. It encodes CASSIDGRGRDYNEQFF.

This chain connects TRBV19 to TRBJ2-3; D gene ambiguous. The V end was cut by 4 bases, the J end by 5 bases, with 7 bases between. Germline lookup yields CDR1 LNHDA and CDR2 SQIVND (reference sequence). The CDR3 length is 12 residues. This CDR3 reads CASSTSGDTQYF. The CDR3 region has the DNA TGTGCCAGTAGTACCTCGGGAGATACGCAGTATTTT.

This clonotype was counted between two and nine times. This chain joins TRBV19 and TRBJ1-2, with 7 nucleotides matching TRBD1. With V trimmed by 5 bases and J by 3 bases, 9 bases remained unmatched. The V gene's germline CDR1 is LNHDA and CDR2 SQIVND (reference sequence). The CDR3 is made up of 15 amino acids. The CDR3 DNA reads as TGTGCCAGTAGTCCTCAACAGGGGAGAGACTATGGCTACACCTTC. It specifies CASSPQQGRDYGYTF. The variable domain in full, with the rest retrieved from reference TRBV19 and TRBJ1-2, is DGGITQSPKYLFRKEGQNVTLSCEQNLNHDAMYWYRQDPGQGLRLIYYSQIVNDFQKGDIAEGYSVSREKKESFPLTVTSAQKNPTAFYLCASSPQQGRDYGYTFGSGTRLTVV.

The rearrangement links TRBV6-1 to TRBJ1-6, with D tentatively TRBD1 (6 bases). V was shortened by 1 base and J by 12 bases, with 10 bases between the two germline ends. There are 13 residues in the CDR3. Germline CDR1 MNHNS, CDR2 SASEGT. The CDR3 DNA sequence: TGTGCCAGCAGTGAAGAGCGGACAGTACCCCTCCACTTT. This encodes CASSEERTVPLHF.

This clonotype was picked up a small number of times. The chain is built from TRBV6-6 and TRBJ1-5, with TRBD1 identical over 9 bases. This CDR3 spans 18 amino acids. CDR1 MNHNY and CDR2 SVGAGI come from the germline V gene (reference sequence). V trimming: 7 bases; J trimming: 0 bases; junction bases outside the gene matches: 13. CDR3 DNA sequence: TGTGCCAGCACCATGATCCAACAGGGGGCCCTTAGCAATCAGCCCCAGCATTTT. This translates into CASTMIQQGALSNQPQHF.

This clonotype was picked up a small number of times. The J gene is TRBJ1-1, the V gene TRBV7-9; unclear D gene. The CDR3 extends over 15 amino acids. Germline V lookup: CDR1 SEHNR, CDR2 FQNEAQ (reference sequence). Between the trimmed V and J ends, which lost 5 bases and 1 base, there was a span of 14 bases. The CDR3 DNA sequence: TGTGCCAGCAGCCCTCAGAGAGCCAAGAACACTGAAGCTTTCTTT. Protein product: CASSPQRAKNTEAFF.

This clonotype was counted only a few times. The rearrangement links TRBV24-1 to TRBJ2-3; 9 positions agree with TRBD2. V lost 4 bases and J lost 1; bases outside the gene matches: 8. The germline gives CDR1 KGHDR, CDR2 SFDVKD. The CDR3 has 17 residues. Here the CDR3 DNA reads TGTGCCACCAGTGACCCCCCCGAGCGGGGGGGCACAGATACGCAGTATTTT. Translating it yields CATSDPPERGGTDTQYF.

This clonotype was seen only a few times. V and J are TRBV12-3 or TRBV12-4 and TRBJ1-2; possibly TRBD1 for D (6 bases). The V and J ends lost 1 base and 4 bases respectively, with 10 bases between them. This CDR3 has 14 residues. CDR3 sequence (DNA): TGTGCCAGCAGTTTAGGTGGACAGTCCTATGGCTACACCTTC. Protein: CASSLGGQSYGYTF.

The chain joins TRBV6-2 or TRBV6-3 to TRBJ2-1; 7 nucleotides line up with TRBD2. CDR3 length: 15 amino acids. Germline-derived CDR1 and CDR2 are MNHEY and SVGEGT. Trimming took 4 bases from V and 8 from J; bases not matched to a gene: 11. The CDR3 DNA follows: TGTGCCAGCAGTTCTCCGAGCGGGACTATCCATGAGCAGTTCTTC. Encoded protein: CASSSPSGTIHEQFF.

The CDR3 bases are TGTGCCAGCAGTGGCGGGACTAGCGGGAGGCAGGGCACAGATACGCAGTATTTT. Residues: CASSGGTSGRQGTDTQYF. The chain carries TRBV12-3 or TRBV12-4 and TRBJ2-3; 15 positions match TRBD2. The J segment lost 1 base and the V segment lost 5 bases, leaving 7 bases of the junction unmatched. The CDR3 consists of 18 residues.

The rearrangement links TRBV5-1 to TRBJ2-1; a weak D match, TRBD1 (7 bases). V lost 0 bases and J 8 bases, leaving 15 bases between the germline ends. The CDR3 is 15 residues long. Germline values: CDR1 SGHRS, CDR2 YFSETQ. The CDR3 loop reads CASSLARGARDEQFF. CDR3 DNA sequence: TGCGCCAGCAGCTTGGCCAGGGGGGCCAGAGATGAGCAGTTCTTC.

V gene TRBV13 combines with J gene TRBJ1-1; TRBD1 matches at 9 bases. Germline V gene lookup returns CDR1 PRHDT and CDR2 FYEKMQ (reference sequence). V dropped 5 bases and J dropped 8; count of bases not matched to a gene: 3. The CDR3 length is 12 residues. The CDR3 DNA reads TGTGCCAGCAGCAACACAGGGGGCGAAGCTTTCTTT. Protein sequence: CASSNTGGEAFF.

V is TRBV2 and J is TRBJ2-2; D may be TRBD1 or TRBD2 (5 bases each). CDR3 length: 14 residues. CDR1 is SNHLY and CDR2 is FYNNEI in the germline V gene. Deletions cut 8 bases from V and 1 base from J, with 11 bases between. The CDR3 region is CASYAGRNTGELFF. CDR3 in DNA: TGTGCCAGCTACGCAGGGAGGAACACCGGGGAGCTGTTTTTT.

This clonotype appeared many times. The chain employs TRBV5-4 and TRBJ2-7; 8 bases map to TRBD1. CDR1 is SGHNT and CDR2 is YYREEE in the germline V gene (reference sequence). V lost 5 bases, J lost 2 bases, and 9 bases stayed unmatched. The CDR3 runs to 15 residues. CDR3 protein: CASSQDRGPTYEQYF. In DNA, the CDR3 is TGTGCCAGCAGTCAAGACAGGGGCCCTACCTACGAGCAGTACTTC. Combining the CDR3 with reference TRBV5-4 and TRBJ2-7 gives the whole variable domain ETGVTQSPTHLIKTRGQQVTLRCSSQSGHNTVSWYQQALGQGPQFIFQYYREEENGRGNFPPRFSGLQFPNYSSELNVNALELDDSALYLCASSQDRGPTYEQYFGPGTRLTVT.

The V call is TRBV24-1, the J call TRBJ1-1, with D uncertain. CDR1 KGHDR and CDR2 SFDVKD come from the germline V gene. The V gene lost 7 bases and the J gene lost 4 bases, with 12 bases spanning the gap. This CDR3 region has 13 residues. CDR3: CATSAGGSTEAFF. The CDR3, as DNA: TGTGCCACCAGCGCCGGAGGGAGCACTGAAGCTTTCTTT.

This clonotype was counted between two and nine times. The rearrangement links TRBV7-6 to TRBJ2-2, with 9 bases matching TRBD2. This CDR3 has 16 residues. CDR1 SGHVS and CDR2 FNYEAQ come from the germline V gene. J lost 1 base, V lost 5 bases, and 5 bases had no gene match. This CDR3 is CASSKSSGENTGELFF. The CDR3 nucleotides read TGTGCCAGCAGCAAATCTAGCGGGGAGAACACCGGGGAGCTGTTTTTT.

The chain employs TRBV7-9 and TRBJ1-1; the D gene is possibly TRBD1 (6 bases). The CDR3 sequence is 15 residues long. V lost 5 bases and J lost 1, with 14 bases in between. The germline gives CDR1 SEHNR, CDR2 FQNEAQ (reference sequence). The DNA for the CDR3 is TGTGCCAGCAGCCCACAGGGTCGATGGAACACTGAAGCTTTCTTT. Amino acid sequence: CASSPQGRWNTEAFF.

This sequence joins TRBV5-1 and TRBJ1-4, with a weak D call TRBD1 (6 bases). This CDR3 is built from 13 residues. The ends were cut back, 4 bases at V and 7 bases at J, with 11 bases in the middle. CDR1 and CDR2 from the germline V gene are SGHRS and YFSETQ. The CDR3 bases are TGCGCCAGCAGCCCGACAGGCGGTGAAAAACTGTTTTTT. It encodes CASSPTGGEKLFF.

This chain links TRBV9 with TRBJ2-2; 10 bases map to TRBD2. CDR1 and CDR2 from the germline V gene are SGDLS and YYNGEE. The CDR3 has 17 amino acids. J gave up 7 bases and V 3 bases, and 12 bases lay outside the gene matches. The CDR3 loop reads CASSEAGAGGPYGELFF. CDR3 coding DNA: TGTGCCAGCAGCGAGGCGGGAGCGGGGGGGCCGTACGGGGAGCTGTTTTTT.

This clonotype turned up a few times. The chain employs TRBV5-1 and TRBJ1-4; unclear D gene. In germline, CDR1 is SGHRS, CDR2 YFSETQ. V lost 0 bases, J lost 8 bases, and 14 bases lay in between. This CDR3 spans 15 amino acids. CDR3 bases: TGCGCCAGCAGCTTGGGGCAGGCGAATTTAGAAAAACTGTTTTTT. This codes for CASSLGQANLEKLFF.

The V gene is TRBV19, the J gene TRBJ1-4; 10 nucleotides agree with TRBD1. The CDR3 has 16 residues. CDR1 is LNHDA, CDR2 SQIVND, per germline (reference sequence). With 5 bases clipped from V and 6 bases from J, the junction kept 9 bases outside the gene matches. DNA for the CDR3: TGTGCCAGTAGTGGACGACAGGGGGCTCGTTATGAAAAACTGTTTTTT. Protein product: CASSGRQGARYEKLFF.

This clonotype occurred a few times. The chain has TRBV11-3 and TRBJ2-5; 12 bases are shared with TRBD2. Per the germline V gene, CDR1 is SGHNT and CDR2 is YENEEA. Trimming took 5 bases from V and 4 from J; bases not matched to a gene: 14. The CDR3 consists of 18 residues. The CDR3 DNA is TGTGCCAGCAGCCTCCGCGACCGACTAGCGGGAGAGGGAGAGACCCAGTACTTC. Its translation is CASSLRDRLAGEGETQYF.

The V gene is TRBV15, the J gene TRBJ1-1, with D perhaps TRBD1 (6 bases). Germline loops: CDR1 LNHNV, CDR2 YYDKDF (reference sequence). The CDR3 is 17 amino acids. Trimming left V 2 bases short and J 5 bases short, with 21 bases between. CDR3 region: CATSRSETGPRGTEAFF. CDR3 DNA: TGTGCCACCAGCAGATCGGAGACAGGCCCTAGGGGGACTGAAGCTTTCTTT.

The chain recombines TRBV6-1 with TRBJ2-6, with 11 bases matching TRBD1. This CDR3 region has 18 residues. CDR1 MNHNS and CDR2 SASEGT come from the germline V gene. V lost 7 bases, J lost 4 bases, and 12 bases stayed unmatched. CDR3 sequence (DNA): TGTGCCAGCACCGTAGAGGGGACAGGGGGATCCGGGGCCAACGTCCTGACTTTC. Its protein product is CASTVEGTGGSGANVLTF.

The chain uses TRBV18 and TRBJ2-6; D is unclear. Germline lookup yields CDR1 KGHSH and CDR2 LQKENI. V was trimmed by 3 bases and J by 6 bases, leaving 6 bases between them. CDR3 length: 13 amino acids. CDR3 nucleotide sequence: TGTGCCAGCTCACCCCCAGAGGCCAACGTCCTGACTTTC. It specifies CASSPPEANVLTF.

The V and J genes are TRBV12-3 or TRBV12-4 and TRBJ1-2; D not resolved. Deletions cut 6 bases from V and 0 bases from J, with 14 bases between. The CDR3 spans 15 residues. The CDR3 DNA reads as TGTGCCAGCAGGTCCCTCCTGGCGGCTAACTATGGCTACACCTTC. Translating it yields CASRSLLAANYGYTF.